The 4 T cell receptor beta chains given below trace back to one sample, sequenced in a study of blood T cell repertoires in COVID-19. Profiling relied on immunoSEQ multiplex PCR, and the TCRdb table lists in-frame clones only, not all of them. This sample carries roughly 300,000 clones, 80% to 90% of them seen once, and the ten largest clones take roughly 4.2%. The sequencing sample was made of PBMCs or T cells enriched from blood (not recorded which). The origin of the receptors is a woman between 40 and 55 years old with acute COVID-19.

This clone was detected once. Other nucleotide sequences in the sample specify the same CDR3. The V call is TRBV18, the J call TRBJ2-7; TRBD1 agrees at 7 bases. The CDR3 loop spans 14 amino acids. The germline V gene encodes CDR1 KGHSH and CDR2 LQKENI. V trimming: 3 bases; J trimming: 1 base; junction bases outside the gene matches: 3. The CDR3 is CASSPRQGSYEQYF. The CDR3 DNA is TGTGCCAGCTCACCCCGACAGGGTTCCTACGAGCAGTACTTC.

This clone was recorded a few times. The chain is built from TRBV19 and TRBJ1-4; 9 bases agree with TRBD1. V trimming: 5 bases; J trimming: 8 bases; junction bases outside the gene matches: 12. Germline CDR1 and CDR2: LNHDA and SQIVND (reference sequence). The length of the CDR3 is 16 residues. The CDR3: CASSGRTGGKGEKLFF. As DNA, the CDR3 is TGTGCCAGTAGTGGCAGAACAGGGGGCAAGGGCGAAAAACTGTTTTTT.

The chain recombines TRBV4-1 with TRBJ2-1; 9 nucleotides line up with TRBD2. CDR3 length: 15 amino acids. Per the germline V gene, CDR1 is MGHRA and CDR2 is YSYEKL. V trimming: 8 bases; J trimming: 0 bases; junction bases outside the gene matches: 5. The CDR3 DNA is TGCGCCAGCTCTCTTAGCGGGAGCTCCTACAATGAGCAGTTCTTC. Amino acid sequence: CASSLSGSSYNEQFF.

In DNA form, the CDR3 reads TGCAGTGCTAGTTCTGAGAGCGGGGATACGCAGTATTTT. It specifies CSASSESGDTQYF. The chain is built from TRBV20-1 and TRBJ2-3; possibly TRBD2 for D (6 bases). CDR3 size: 13 residues. Per germline, CDR1 DFQATT and CDR2 SNEGSKA (reference sequence). The V gene lost 3 bases and the J gene lost 6 bases, with 13 bases spanning the gap.